The 28 T cell receptor beta chains below come from one sample, sequenced in a study of human T cells and chemical hapten exposure. The time point: pre-sensitization, week 0. Sample treatment: therapeutic diphenylcyclopropenone sensitization with weekly scalp DPC. One entry per CDR3 protein results from TCRdb running MiXCR on the RACE reads. Altogether fewer than 150,000 distinct CDR3 sequences are present, 13% being singletons, with the ten largest covering around 2.7%. This material consisted of whole blood, taken in connection with sensitization to the hapten diphenylcyclopropenone (DPC). All receptors come from a young woman with alopecia areata. Some clones in this sample may be carry-over from other donors' samples.

This clonotype appeared many times. One end of the junction varies from germline; a read error may be responsible. The chain couples TRBV5-1 to TRBJ1-2, with D perhaps TRBD1 (6 bases). The germline V gene has CDR1 SGHRS and CDR2 YFSETQ. The CDR3 runs 13 residues. The CDR3 is CASSLGQNYGYTF. The CDR3 nucleotides are TGTGCCAGCTCACTCGGACAGAACTATGGCTACACCTTC.

The V gene is TRBV2, the J gene TRBJ2-6, with no clear D. The V gene lost 8 bases and the J gene lost 0 bases, with 14 bases spanning the gap. The germline V gene encodes CDR1 SNHLY and CDR2 FYNNEI. CDR3 length equals 16 residues. The CDR3 is CASWSPALSGANVLTF. CDR3 nucleotide sequence: TGTGCCAGCTGGAGCCCAGCTCTCTCTGGGGCCAACGTCCTGACTTTC.

The V and J genes are TRBV19 and TRBJ2-1; tentatively, D is TRBD1 (5 bases). This CDR3 has 13 residues. Germline V lookup: CDR1 LNHDA, CDR2 SQIVND (reference sequence). The V end lost 5 bases, the J end lost 9 bases, and 14 bases lay between the germline ends. The CDR3 DNA reads TGTGCCAGTAGTGGGTTATATCAGGGTGAGCAGTTCTTC. Translating it yields CASSGLYQGEQFF. Full variable domain (missing parts from reference TRBV19 and TRBJ2-1): DGGITQSPKYLFRKEGQNVTLSCEQNLNHDAMYWYRQDPGQGLRLIYYSQIVNDFQKGDIAEGYSVSREKKESFPLTVTSAQKNPTAFYLCASSGLYQGEQFFGPGTRLTVL.

This chain connects TRBV30 to TRBJ1-2, with no clear D. V was cut by 2 bases and J by 2 bases, with 3 bases left in between. Germline V CDR1 and CDR2: GTSNPN, SVGIG (reference sequence). The CDR3 spans 11 residues. This CDR3 reads CAWSQNYGYTF. The CDR3 region has the DNA TGTGCCTGGAGTCAGAACTATGGCTACACCTTC.

V usage is TRBV27 and J usage is TRBJ1-4; tentatively, D is TRBD1 (6 bases). CDR1 and CDR2 from the germline V gene are MNHEY and SMNVEV (reference sequence). V was shortened by 4 bases and J by 8 bases, with 17 bases between the two germline ends. The CDR3 is 15 amino acids. The CDR3 loop reads CASSSYRDGTEKLFF. In DNA, the CDR3 is TGTGCCAGCAGTTCTTACAGGGATGGTACCGAAAAACTGTTTTTT.

The chain is built from TRBV12-3 or TRBV12-4 and TRBJ1-6; no clear D gene. Trimming removed 1 base from V and 7 bases from J, with 11 bases in between. The CDR3 is made up of 15 amino acids. CDR3 in amino acids: CASSLGQSNNSPLHF. The DNA for the CDR3 is TGTGCCAGCAGTTTAGGGCAGTCCAACAATTCACCCCTCCACTTT.

There are many counts of this clonotype. The chain carries TRBV7-9 and TRBJ2-4; TRBD1 agrees at 9 bases. The germline CDR1 and CDR2 sequences are SEHNR and FQNEAQ (reference sequence). The CDR3 totals 12 residues. Losses at the gene ends were 5 bases for V and 16 bases for J; bases not matched to a gene: 9. The CDR3 nucleotides are TGTGCCAGCAGCCCTGGGACAGGGTGGAAATACTTC. The encoded protein is CASSPGTGWKYF.

The V gene is TRBV28, the J gene TRBJ2-3; D call uncertain. Germline assignment: CDR1 MDHEN and CDR2 SYDVKM. This CDR3 is built from 12 residues. The V gene lost 10 bases and the J gene lost 0 bases, with 8 bases spanning the gap. CDR3 nucleotide sequence: TGTGCCACGCGTTCTAGCACAGATACGCAGTATTTT. The encoded protein is CATRSSTDTQYF.

This clonotype was recorded a few times. The chain has TRBV20-1 and TRBJ1-5; no clear D. V shed 5 bases and J shed 5 bases, with 16 bases lying between them. This CDR3 comprises 14 residues. CDR1 DFQATT and CDR2 SNEGSKA come from the germline V gene (reference sequence). The CDR3 reads CSAGEPGSHQPQHF. The DNA for the CDR3 is TGCAGTGCTGGCGAACCGGGGTCGCATCAGCCCCAGCATTTT.

This sequence joins TRBV7-9 and TRBJ2-1, with 8 bases aligning to TRBD2. Germline V CDR1 and CDR2: SEHNR, FQNEAQ (reference sequence). The ends lost 5 bases at V and 0 bases at J; junction bases unmatched: 9. The CDR3 totals 17 residues. CDR3 sequence reads: CASSPPSGTSSYNEQFF. CDR3 DNA: TGTGCCAGCAGCCCCCCATCCGGGACTAGCTCCTACAATGAGCAGTTCTTC.

This clonotype has just a few counts. This chain links TRBV20-1 with TRBJ2-5, with TRBD2 identical over 7 bases. Germline V gives CDR1 DFQATT, CDR2 SNEGSKA (reference sequence). V shed 1 base, J shed 7 bases, and the junction held 9 bases outside the gene matches. The CDR3 extends over 14 amino acids. CDR3 sequence: CSARGLAVVGTQYF. CDR3 sequence (DNA): TGCAGTGCTAGAGGTCTAGCGGTAGTCGGGACCCAGTACTTC.

This clonotype was seen repeatedly, ten times or more. The chain recombines TRBV7-6 with TRBJ2-2; D possibly uses TRBD1 or TRBD2 (5 bases each). Germline CDR1 SGHVS, CDR2 FNYEAQ. This CDR3 spans 15 amino acids. The V end lost 5 bases, the J end lost 4 bases, and 14 bases lay between the germline ends. The CDR3 region is CASSGLGESTGELFF. The CDR3 DNA reads as TGTGCCAGCAGCGGGTTGGGGGAGAGCACCGGGGAGCTGTTTTTT.

The V gene is TRBV5-8, the J gene TRBJ1-1, with 10 nucleotides matching TRBD1. V shed 4 bases, J shed 1 base, and the junction held 7 bases outside the gene matches. Germline CDR1 is SGHTS and CDR2 is YDEGEE. The CDR3 runs to 16 residues. This CDR3 reads CASSRRQGAGNTEAFF. The CDR3 coding sequence is TGTGCCAGCAGCAGAAGACAGGGGGCCGGGAACACTGAAGCTTTCTTT.

This clonotype occurred many times. The chain links TRBV6-2 or TRBV6-3 to TRBJ2-7, with 10 bases identical to TRBD2. This CDR3 spans 16 amino acids. Trimming at V came to 5 bases and at J to 0 bases, leaving 7 bases not matched to a gene. Per germline, CDR1 MNHEY and CDR2 SVGEGT. CDR3 residues: CASSGRAGGSSYEQYF. DNA for the CDR3: TGTGCCAGCAGTGGGAGAGCGGGGGGGAGCTCCTACGAGCAGTACTTC.

The sample holds a few counts of this clonotype. This chain uses TRBV2 with TRBJ2-1, with TRBD2 matching over 8 bases. The J segment lost 7 bases and the V segment lost 0 bases, leaving 8 bases of the junction unmatched. This CDR3 is built from 16 residues. Germline CDR1 and CDR2: SNHLY and FYNNEI. CDR3 protein: CASSEALRSGGNEQFF. CDR3 coding DNA: TGTGCCAGCAGTGAAGCGCTTAGGAGCGGGGGTAATGAGCAGTTCTTC. The entire variable domain, with the rest obtained from reference TRBV2 and TRBJ2-1, is as follows: EPEVTQTPSHQVTQMGQEVILRCVPISNHLYFYWYRQILGQKVEFLVSFYNNEISEKSEIFDDQFSVERPDGSNFTLKIRSTKLEDSAMYFCASSEALRSGGNEQFFGPGTRLTVL.

There are a few counts of this clonotype. The chain combines TRBV5-4 with TRBJ1-4, with TRBD1 identical over 7 bases. The V gene end was trimmed by 0 bases and the J gene end by 8 bases; junction bases not matched to a gene: 4. CDR1 and CDR2 (germline): SGHNT, YYREEE (reference sequence). The length of the CDR3 is 14 residues. For the CDR3, the DNA is TGTGCCAGCAGCTTGGCAGGGGGTTACGAAAAACTGTTTTTT. This codes for CASSLAGGYEKLFF.

The chain employs TRBV20-1 and TRBJ1-1, with no clear D. The CDR3 totals 15 residues. V lost 0 bases to trimming and J lost 6 bases, with 17 bases between them. Germline CDR1 reads DFQATT; CDR2 reads SNEGSKA (reference sequence). The CDR3: CSARDRREPRSEAFF. The DNA of the CDR3 is TGCAGTGCTAGAGATCGTAGAGAGCCTCGGTCTGAAGCTTTCTTT.

The chain employs TRBV20-1 and TRBJ1-5; D might be TRBD1 (6 bases). Looked up from germline, CDR1 is DFQATT and CDR2 is SNEGSKA (reference sequence). Trimming shortened V by 4 bases and J by 5 bases, and 12 bases separated the two germline ends. The length of the CDR3 is 13 residues. CDR3 DNA: TGCAGTGCTATCCAGGGGAATGATCAGCCCCAGCATTTT. This sequence encodes CSAIQGNDQPQHF.

This clonotype was counted at least ten times. The rearrangement uses TRBV6-2 or TRBV6-3 and TRBJ2-1; D uncertain. From germline, CDR1 is MNHEY and CDR2 SVGEGT. The germline V and J ends were trimmed by 6 bases and 4 bases, with 10 bases remaining between them. The length of the CDR3 is 13 residues. In DNA form, the CDR3 reads TGTGCCAGCAGCATAGACGGGTACAATGAGCAGTTCTTC. Translated, it gives CASSIDGYNEQFF.

This clonotype was seen only a few times. The chain employs TRBV2 and TRBJ1-2; no definite D call. Germline CDR1 reads SNHLY; CDR2 reads FYNNEI. The CDR3 sequence is 14 residues long. Trimming removed 10 bases at V and 2 bases at J, with 17 bases between. CDR3 loop: CATTIEPANYGYTF. In DNA, the CDR3 is TGTGCCACCACTATTGAACCAGCGAACTATGGCTACACCTTC.

This clonotype came up many times. The chain combines TRBV20-1 with TRBJ2-1, with 11 bases matching TRBD1. The trim removed 6 bases at V and 7 bases at J, leaving 8 bases unmatched. Germline lookup yields CDR1 DFQATT and CDR2 SNEGSKA (reference sequence). The CDR3 extends over 14 amino acids. The CDR3 spells CSASGQGAGNEQFF. DNA for the CDR3: TGCAGTGCCTCCGGACAGGGGGCAGGAAATGAGCAGTTCTTC.

This clonotype was seen more than once but under ten times. The chain employs TRBV18 and TRBJ1-2; D ambiguous. Trimming stripped 6 bases from V and 7 bases from J, with 15 bases between. This CDR3 has 13 residues. Germline CDR1 is KGHSH and CDR2 is LQKENI. The CDR3 is CASSEAARSGYTF. DNA for the CDR3: TGTGCCAGCTCTGAGGCGGCACGAAGTGGCTACACCTTC. The entire variable domain, with the rest obtained from reference TRBV18 and TRBJ1-2, is as follows: NAGVMQNPRHLVRRRGQEARLRCSPMKGHSHVYWYRQLPEEGLKFMVYLQKENIIDESGMPKERFSAEFPKEGPSILRIQQVVRGDSAAYFCASSEAARSGYTFGSGTRLTVV.

Details on this clonotype: A read error may produce the germline difference seen at one junction end. This chain joins TRBV11-2 and TRBJ1-2; no definite D call. The CDR3 is made up of 14 amino acids. CDR1 and CDR2 (germline): SGHAT, FQNNGV. In DNA, the CDR3 is TGTGCCAGCAGCTTGGATCATGTTAACTATGGCTGCACCTTC. The encoded protein is CASSLDHVNYGCTF.

This clonotype came up a few times. The V gene is TRBV6-1, the J gene TRBJ2-1, with a tentative D call TRBD2 (5 bases). Per the germline V gene, CDR1 is MNHNS and CDR2 is SASEGT. Trimming removed 3 bases from V and 3 bases from J, with 18 bases in between. The CDR3 sequence is 17 residues long. In DNA, the CDR3 is TGTGCCAGCAGTGATCTGATAGGAGGCAGTCTCTACAATGAGCAGTTCTTC. This codes for CASSDLIGGSLYNEQFF.

The V and J genes are TRBV6-2 or TRBV6-3 and TRBJ1-1, with D tentatively TRBD1 (6 bases). Germline V gene lookup returns CDR1 MNHEY and CDR2 SVGEGT. Between the trimmed V and J ends, which lost 2 bases and 7 bases, there was a span of 26 bases. The CDR3 has 18 amino acids. CDR3 protein: CASSYGPFFDRPSSEAFF. The CDR3 DNA is TGTGCCAGCAGTTACGGTCCTTTCTTCGACAGGCCCTCCAGTGAAGCTTTCTTT.

This clonotype was detected many times. The chain joins TRBV6-2 or TRBV6-3 to TRBJ1-2; 8 nucleotides match TRBD1. The CDR3 is made up of 16 amino acids. Germline V gene sequence: CDR1 MNHEY, CDR2 SVGEGT. With V trimmed by 5 bases and J by 3 bases, 11 bases remained unmatched. The DNA of the CDR3 is TGTGCCAGCAGTGATCAGACCGGGACAGGATACTATGGCTACACCTTC. Its protein product is CASSDQTGTGYYGYTF.

This sequence joins TRBV10-3 and TRBJ1-2, with 8 bases matching TRBD1. The length of the CDR3 is 16 residues. CDR1 and CDR2 (germline): ENHRY, SYGVKD. J gave up 4 bases and V 0 bases, and 7 bases lay outside the gene matches. CDR3 DNA: TGTGCCATCAGTGAGTCAACGAGGACAGGGCTCTATGGCTACACCTTC. It translates to CAISESTRTGLYGYTF.

The chain links TRBV20-1 to TRBJ2-7; either TRBD1 or TRBD2 may fit D (5 bases each). The CDR3 sequence is 14 residues long. Trimming removed 2 bases at V and 2 bases at J, with 13 bases between. Germline CDR1 is DFQATT and CDR2 is SNEGSKA (reference sequence). CDR3 sequence reads: CSARRDGVAYEQYF. CDR3 in DNA: TGCAGTGCTAGACGGGACGGAGTAGCCTACGAGCAGTACTTC.